This T cell receptor beta chain comes out of a study of T-cell memory formation after mild COVID-19 (dated by TCRdb to the early 2020s). Study-level background: TCR sequence clusters from the two donors were found to be largely donor specific. The cohort was made up of two young adult volunteers, one female and one male, who were previously healthy. In two donors, T-cell clones that expanded and contracted after mild COVID-19 were followed by sequencing TCRalpha and TCRbeta repertoires longitudinally.

This sample was sequenced with an Illumina NovaSeq 6000. TCRalpha and TCRbeta cDNA libraries were constructed by 5'RACE with constant-segment primers, with sample barcodes and unique molecular identifiers being introduced. Trizol reagent was used to extract RNA from every sample. Library amplification was performed in two PCR steps, and a second sample barcode and Illumina TruSeq adapters were introduced in the second step. Sequencing of the libraries was done on an Illumina NovaSeq, producing 2 x 150 bp paired-end reads. In the authors' own workflow: Demultiplexing of reads and collapsing into UMI-guided consensus sequences were performed with migec v1.2.7. Using mixcr v2.1.11, UMI consensuses were aligned to TRA and TRB V and J templates and then assembled into clonotypes. Expanded or contracted clonotypes were those called significant by both edgeR and NoisET, with noise models trained on biological replicates. For edgeR calls, the thresholds were a false discovery rate-adjusted p below 0.01 and a log2 fold-change of 1. PCA with hierarchical clustering of max-normalized trajectories of the 1000 most abundant clonotypes was used as exploratory dynamics analysis. Separately sequenced CD4+ and CD8+ repertoires were used to assign the CD4 or CD8 phenotype of responding clones. In-frame beta chains were kept once TCRdb had trimmed the public reads at Q25 with fastp and called clones with MiXCR. Entries that share a CDR3 protein sequence are merged under the most common genes and DNA. The V and J calls were not made by the authors but by TCRdb's processing. Recorded for this sample are about 400,000 distinct CDR3 sequences; around a quarter of them occurred a single time. The ten largest clones take up about an eighth of the sample.

Ficoll-Paque density gradient centrifugation was the method used to isolate PBMCs. What the study reported, not specific to this receptor: The second-wave clones that peaked on day 37 were not confirmed to be SARS-CoV-2 specific. Contracting CD4+ clones appeared mostly in the CM and EM memory subsets, whereas CD8+ clones were enriched in EMRA. Clones contracting from day 15 to 85 had balanced CD4/CD8 phenotypes, while a second wave expanding from day 15 to 37 was biased towards CD4+. Only a couple of mild cases were covered by the study, and larger cohorts that include severe cases with pre-infection samples were considered necessary. Some responding clones were found in pre-infection memory, which suggests that pre-existing cross-reactive memory T cells took part in the SARS-CoV-2 response.

Of note for this clonotype: Its recognized antigen is unknown. Base qualities are not provided; no much larger clone lies one nucleotide away.

Reading the germline V gene (reference sequence) gives CDR1 DFQATT and CDR2 SNEGSKA. There are 16 amino acids in the CDR3, from cysteine to phenylalanine inclusive. Solely the CDR3 DNA is kept, with 48 bases framed from the first base. Clipping removes 0 bases from V and 5 bases from J, with 6 as the unmatched junction base count. This sequence was found in an adult woman who had mild COVID-19 (a few samples of this study predate the infection). The sample titles of this study are shuffled in the database, so cell type and time point are left out; the donor was told from shared clones. The sequencing input was PBMCs or a T cell subset sorted from them (not recorded which). The rearrangement combines TRBV20-1 with TRBJ2-3; TRBD2 fits 12 bases in the junction. CDR3 loop: CSARDPSGRAGDTQYF. The bases are TGCAGTGCTAGAGATCCTAGCGGGAGGGCCGGAGATACGCAGTATTTT.